This record looks at one T cell receptor beta chain sequence and its context. The sample comes from a study of molecular identifiers for immune sequencing clone quantification. MiXCR, run by TCRdb on the PCR reads, gives a single entry per CDR3 protein. The sample includes about 36,000 distinct CDR3 sequences, around 18% of them seen just once. The CDR3 extends over 14 amino acids. CDR1 and CDR2 from the germline V gene are SGHDN and FVKESK. The germline V and J ends were trimmed by 3 bases and 5 bases, with 11 bases remaining between them. Sequencing used naive CD8+ T cells from blood, with Jurkat cell RNA spiked in. Subset described: FACS-sorted CD8+CD4-CCR7+CD45RA+ naive T cells. This TCR was recovered from a human donor in good health. Some libraries in this study had Jurkat cell RNA spiked in. The rearrangement links TRBV14 to TRBJ2-1; D is unresolved. The CDR3 bases are TGTGCCAGCAGCCACAACCGGGTCAACAATGAGCAGTTCTTC. Its translation is CASSHNRVNNEQFF.